This T cell receptor (beta chain) was recorded in a study of T cells expressing NK-cell markers. Study results and caveats: Dominant NKG2C+ clonotypes made up about 1.0-7.5% of CD8+ T cells in several donors.

There are 11 residues in the CDR3. CDR1 and CDR2 (germline): DFQATT, SNEGSKA (reference sequence). As for this clonotype: Its antigen remains unidentified.

TCRdb re-called the 5' RACE reads and gives one entry per CDR3 protein, without DNA. The data include 250,000 or so distinct CDR3 sequences; the top ten clones carry 4% to 4.5%. The V and J genes are TRBV20-1 and TRBJ2-4; TCRdb proposes TRBD2, but this gene call is untestable without DNA. Material: blood T cells: a sorted CD56 or NKG2C T cell subset, CD4+ or CD8+ T cells, or bulk PBMC T cells (not recorded which). This TCR derives from a woman between 18 and 70 years old in good health. CDR3 loop: CSAGLDSLQYF.